The 31 T cell receptor beta chains below come from one sample, sequenced in a study of T-cell memory formation after mild COVID-19. MiXCR, run by TCRdb on the 5' RACE reads, gives a single entry per CDR3 protein. The sample lists 170,000 or so distinct CDR3 sequences, 20% to 25% occurring once. The sequencing sample was made of PBMCs or a T cell subset sorted from them (not recorded which). All receptors derive from an adult woman who had mild COVID-19 (a few samples of this study predate the infection). Cell type and time point are not known.

This clonotype was picked up a small number of times. The V gene is TRBV4-3, the J gene TRBJ2-7; D remains unclear. Per germline, CDR1 LGHNA and CDR2 YSLEER. The CDR3 sequence is 15 residues long. Trimming left V 1 base short and J 0 bases short, with 10 bases between. The DNA of the CDR3 is TGCGCCAGCAGCCAAGGAAGGGCGGACTCCTACGAGCAGTACTTC. Translation gives CASSQGRADSYEQYF.

The rearrangement joins TRBV6-6 to TRBJ1-1; TRBD1 is a possible D gene (5 bases). Per germline, CDR1 MNHNY and CDR2 SVGAGI (reference sequence). V dropped 2 bases and J dropped 3 bases, with 10 bases sitting between them. The CDR3 is 14 residues long. The CDR3 sequence: CASSYHGTDTEAFF. CDR3 sequence (DNA): TGTGCCAGCAGTTACCACGGGACTGACACTGAAGCTTTCTTT.

The rearrangement joins TRBV20-1 to TRBJ2-7; D not certain. V shed 3 bases and J shed 3 bases, with 9 bases lying between them. CDR1 and CDR2 (germline): DFQATT, SNEGSKA (reference sequence). The CDR3 sequence is 12 residues long. The CDR3 protein is CSARVDNYEQYF. The CDR3 DNA reads TGCAGTGCTAGGGTCGATAACTACGAGCAGTACTTC.

This clonotype was counted a few times. The V call is TRBV5-6, the J call TRBJ1-5; D is unclear. The V end was cut by 0 bases, the J end by 5 bases, with 6 bases between. The CDR3 is 13 residues long. Germline V gene sequence: CDR1 SGHDT, CDR2 YYEEEE. The CDR3 sequence: CASSLDVHQPQHF. DNA of the CDR3: TGTGCCAGCAGCTTGGACGTCCATCAGCCCCAGCATTTT.

This clonotype occurred a few times. The chain employs TRBV30 and TRBJ2-2, with 8 bases matching TRBD2. Germline V gives CDR1 GTSNPN, CDR2 SVGIG (reference sequence). This CDR3 is 15 amino acids long. The ends lost 2 bases at V and 3 bases at J; junction bases unmatched: 5. The CDR3 region has the DNA TGTGCCTGGAGTAACGGGGGGGCGGACACCGGGGAGCTGTTTTTT. Protein: CAWSNGGADTGELFF.

This clonotype was detected a few times. The V and J genes are TRBV24-1 and TRBJ2-2; 15 nucleotides line up with TRBD2. V shed 3 bases and J 5 bases; nucleotides not matched to a gene: 9. The CDR3 sequence is 19 residues long. CDR1 is KGHDR and CDR2 is SFDVKD in the germline V gene. For the CDR3, the DNA is TGTGCCACCAGTGATCAAAAGGCGGGACTAGCGGGAGGAACCGGGGAGCTGTTTTTT. Its protein product is CATSDQKAGLAGGTGELFF.

The genes are TRBV25-1 and TRBJ1-5; the D is unclear. The CDR3 runs to 15 residues. V lost 2 bases and J 6 bases, leaving 14 bases between the germline ends. Germline V gives CDR1 MGHDK, CDR2 SYGVNS. The CDR3 sequence: CASSEGRRTIQPQHF. The CDR3, as DNA: TGTGCCAGCAGTGAAGGGCGTCGCACAATTCAGCCCCAGCATTTT.

The chain combines TRBV14 with TRBJ1-1, with 7 bases identical to TRBD1. The length of the CDR3 is 15 residues. The V gene end was trimmed by 4 bases and the J gene end by 0 bases; junction bases not matched to a gene: 5. Germline V gene sequence: CDR1 SGHDN, CDR2 FVKESK. The CDR3 sequence: CASSPLDRVNTEAFF. CDR3 coding DNA: TGTGCCAGCAGCCCCCTTGACAGGGTGAACACTGAAGCTTTCTTT.

This chain links TRBV15 with TRBJ1-4; D may be TRBD1 (5 bases). Per germline, CDR1 LNHNV and CDR2 YYDKDF (reference sequence). This CDR3 contains 15 residues. The V end lost 5 bases, the J end lost 8 bases, and 18 bases lay between the germline ends. The CDR3 loop reads CATSLGAAGREKLFF. The DNA for the CDR3 is TGTGCCACCAGCTTAGGGGCAGCCGGACGAGAAAAACTGTTTTTT.

The rearrangement joins TRBV7-9 to TRBJ2-7, with a tentative D call TRBD1 (6 bases). The CDR3 is made up of 15 amino acids. Germline CDR1 is SEHNR and CDR2 is FQNEAQ (reference sequence). V dropped 5 bases and J dropped 3 bases, with 17 bases sitting between them. Written as DNA, the CDR3 is TGTGCCAGCAGCCTTGAGGAGACAGGAGTCTACGAGCAGTACTTC. Its protein is CASSLEETGVYEQYF. The full variable domain, with the rest looked up from reference TRBV7-9 and TRBJ2-7, is DTGVSQNPRHKITKRGQNVTFRCDPISEHNRLYWYRQTLGQGPEFLTYFQNEAQLEKSRLLSDRFSAERPKGSFSTLEIQRTEQGDSAMYLCASSLEETGVYEQYFGPGTRLTVT.

This clonotype showed up just a few times. Germline is not matched at one junction end, which may reflect a read error. The chain links TRBV7-8 to TRBJ2-7; 7 nucleotides align to TRBD2. This CDR3 region has 13 residues. The germline V gene encodes CDR1 SGHVS and CDR2 FQNEAQ. The CDR3 is CASSYSSGERGSF. CDR3 sequence (DNA): TGTGCCAGCAGCTACTCCTCGGGGGAGCGGGGATCTTTC.

The chain uses TRBV7-9 and TRBJ1-1, with TRBD1 matching over 9 bases. The CDR3 is 15 amino acids. The trim removed 5 bases at V and 4 bases at J, leaving 8 bases unmatched. The germline CDR1 and CDR2 sequences are SEHNR and FQNEAQ (reference sequence). Here the CDR3 reads CASSPFTGGGTEAFF. Written as DNA, the CDR3 is TGTGCCAGCAGCCCATTTACAGGGGGCGGCACTGAAGCTTTCTTT.

The chain combines TRBV7-9 with TRBJ2-7, with 8 bases that match TRBD1. Germline V gene data show CDR1 as SEHNR and CDR2 as FQNEAQ (reference sequence). This CDR3 spans 14 amino acids. V lost 7 bases to trimming and J lost 2 bases; unmatched junction nucleotides: 7. DNA for the CDR3: TGTGCCAGCAACCTCAGGGGGCCAGCCTACGAGCAGTACTTC. Its protein is CASNLRGPAYEQYF.

This clonotype was seen more than once but under ten times. The chain recombines TRBV7-9 with TRBJ2-1; no reliable D call. The length of the CDR3 is 12 residues. The germline CDR1 and CDR2 sequences are SEHNR and FQNEAQ (reference sequence). The V end lost 2 bases, the J end lost 9 bases, and 8 bases lay between the germline ends. CDR3 amino acids: CASSLSRLEQFF. The CDR3 nucleotides are TGTGCCAGCAGCTTATCCAGACTTGAGCAGTTCTTC. Filled out from reference TRBV7-9 and TRBJ2-1, the complete variable domain reads DTGVSQNPRHKITKRGQNVTFRCDPISEHNRLYWYRQTLGQGPEFLTYFQNEAQLEKSRLLSDRFSAERPKGSFSTLEIQRTEQGDSAMYLCASSLSRLEQFFGPGTRLTVL.

This clonotype was picked up a small number of times. V is TRBV20-1 and J is TRBJ1-6, with 7 bases identical to TRBD1. The length of the CDR3 is 16 residues. V gave up 3 bases and J gave up 6 bases; unmatched junction bases: 11. Germline-derived CDR1 and CDR2 are DFQATT and SNEGSKA (reference sequence). In DNA form, the CDR3 reads TGCAGTGCTAGGACGATCGACAGGGCTAGTAATTCACCCCTCCACTTT. Translation gives CSARTIDRASNSPLHF.

The J gene is TRBJ2-5, the V gene TRBV5-8; tentatively, D is TRBD1 or TRBD2 (6 bases each). CDR1 is SGHTS and CDR2 is YDEGEE in the germline V gene. V dropped 2 bases and J dropped 2 bases, with 10 bases sitting between them. The CDR3 consists of 14 residues. The CDR3 DNA sequence: TGTGCCAGCAGCTTCGGAGGGGGTCAAGAGACCCAGTACTTC. This encodes CASSFGGGQETQYF.

In its sample, this clonotype was seen a few times. The chain joins TRBV27 to TRBJ2-2; D may be TRBD2 (6 bases). In germline, CDR1 is MNHEY, CDR2 SMNVEV (reference sequence). V was cut by 4 bases and J by 6 bases, with 15 bases left in between. CDR3 length equals 15 residues. The CDR3 DNA is TGTGCCAGCAGTTATTCACCGGGGGTGCCCGGGGAGCTGTTTTTT. This translates into CASSYSPGVPGELFF.

The genes are TRBV20-1 and TRBJ1-6; unclear D gene. From germline, CDR1 is DFQATT and CDR2 SNEGSKA (reference sequence). V was trimmed by 8 bases and J by 7 bases, leaving 21 bases between them. The CDR3 has 15 residues. Written as DNA, the CDR3 is TGCAGTCCACTAGGGCCTCTCCTACCGAATTCACCCCTCCACTTT. This encodes CSPLGPLLPNSPLHF.

This clonotype was seen a single time. DNA of the CDR3: TGTGCCAGGCAGGGGACTGATTCACCCCTCCACTTT. As protein: CARQGTDSPLHF. This chain links TRBV21-1 with TRBJ1-6. TRBV21-1 is a pseudogene. The CDR3 totals 12 residues.

This clonotype was seen a handful of times. The chain uses TRBV5-1 and TRBJ1-1; D is uncertain. The germline gives CDR1 SGHRS, CDR2 YFSETQ. Trimming cost V 5 bases and J 1 base, with 12 bases left between them. This CDR3 is built from 14 residues. The CDR3 loop reads CASRSWAGNTEAFF. The CDR3 DNA reads as TGCGCCAGCAGGTCCTGGGCCGGGAACACTGAAGCTTTCTTT.

The table lists this clonotype with many counts. The V gene is TRBV11-1, the J gene TRBJ2-1; D might be TRBD1 or TRBD2, each matching 6 bases. Between the trimmed V and J ends, which lost 2 bases and 8 bases, there was a span of 16 bases. This CDR3 is 15 amino acids long. From germline, CDR1 is SGHAT and CDR2 FQDESV (reference sequence). Here the CDR3 reads CASSLRGVRKDEQFF. CDR3 DNA sequence: TGTGCCAGCAGCTTAAGGGGGGTGAGGAAGGATGAGCAGTTCTTC.

This clonotype was detected a few times. The chain has TRBV7-9 and TRBJ2-7; D may be TRBD1 (5 bases). The germline CDR1 and CDR2 sequences are SEHNR and FQNEAQ (reference sequence). V lost 4 bases and J lost 3, with 10 bases in between. CDR3 length equals 13 residues. The DNA for the CDR3 is TGTGCCAGCAGCTCAGGACACGACTACGAGCAGTACTTC. Its protein product is CASSSGHDYEQYF.

The chain couples TRBV19 to TRBJ1-1, with D perhaps TRBD1 (5 bases). This CDR3 is 13 amino acids long. CDR1 LNHDA and CDR2 SQIVND come from the germline V gene (reference sequence). With 0 bases removed from V and 6 bases from J, the gap between germline ends came to 8 bases. The CDR3 DNA reads as TGTGCCAGTAGTATAGATCGGGGGGCTGAAGCTTTCTTT. Encoded protein: CASSIDRGAEAFF.

The chain couples TRBV20-1 to TRBJ2-3; TRBD1 might be the D (6 bases). Germline V lookup: CDR1 DFQATT, CDR2 SNEGSKA (reference sequence). V was pared by 4 bases and J by 0 bases, with 14 bases between. CDR3 size: 15 residues. CDR3: CSAIHRDMSTDTQYF. CDR3 DNA: TGCAGTGCTATCCACAGGGATATGAGCACAGATACGCAGTATTTT.

V is TRBV20-1 and J is TRBJ2-7; TRBD1 or TRBD2 may be the D gene (5 bases each). This CDR3 region has 14 residues. Per the germline V gene, CDR1 is DFQATT and CDR2 is SNEGSKA (reference sequence). Trimming removed 3 bases at V and 3 bases at J, with 15 bases between. The CDR3 reads CSARDGTSGYEQYF. The CDR3 region has the DNA TGCAGTGCTAGGGACGGGACGTCCGGCTACGAGCAGTACTTC.

The chain has TRBV9 and TRBJ1-2; the match to TRBD1 covers 7 bases. This CDR3 comprises 17 residues. V lost 3 bases to trimming and J lost 5 bases; unmatched junction nucleotides: 16. The germline V gene encodes CDR1 SGDLS and CDR2 YYNGEE. The CDR3 nucleotides read TGTGCCAGCAGCGACCCGGTAATGAGGACAGGTTCTTATGGCTACACCTTC. Translating it yields CASSDPVMRTGSYGYTF.

This clonotype occurred a few times. The rearrangement links TRBV7-9 to TRBJ1-5; tentatively, D is TRBD1 (5 bases). V lost 5 bases and J lost 8, with 22 bases in between. Germline V CDR1 and CDR2: SEHNR, FQNEAQ (reference sequence). The CDR3 is 16 residues long. The CDR3 loop is CASSGGRRGLLEPQHF. For the CDR3, the DNA is TGTGCCAGCAGCGGCGGGCGAAGGGGTCTCTTGGAGCCCCAGCATTTT. Based on the CDR3 plus reference TRBV7-9 and TRBJ1-5, the full variable domain is DTGVSQNPRHKITKRGQNVTFRCDPISEHNRLYWYRQTLGQGPEFLTYFQNEAQLEKSRLLSDRFSAERPKGSFSTLEIQRTEQGDSAMYLCASSGGRRGLLEPQHFGDGTRLSIL.

This clonotype was recorded a few times. V is TRBV25-1 and J is TRBJ2-3, with D possibly being TRBD2 (6 bases). This CDR3 is built from 16 residues. Germline-derived CDR1 and CDR2 are MGHDK and SYGVNS. V lost 2 bases to trimming and J lost 2 bases, with 14 bases between them. The CDR3 region is CASSEQDYAYTDTQYF. The DNA of the CDR3 is TGTGCCAGCAGTGAACAGGACTATGCCTACACAGATACGCAGTATTTT.

This clonotype was recorded at least ten times. V and J are TRBV7-9 and TRBJ2-5, with 10 bases that match TRBD1. V shed 4 bases, J shed 4 bases, and the junction held 9 bases outside the gene matches. Germline CDR1 reads SEHNR; CDR2 reads FQNEAQ (reference sequence). The CDR3 extends over 16 amino acids. The CDR3 DNA reads TGTGCCAGCAGCTCGGACAGGGGGAGCGTAGGAGAGACCCAGTACTTC. Protein: CASSSDRGSVGETQYF.

The chain combines TRBV2 with TRBJ1-6; no clear D gene. The CDR3 sequence is 12 residues long. Germline V gene lookup returns CDR1 SNHLY and CDR2 FYNNEI. The V and J ends lost 7 bases and 13 bases respectively, with 14 bases between them. The CDR3 DNA reads as TGTGCCAGCAACCCCCCTGAGTCTCCCCTCCACTTT. Translated: CASNPPESPLHF.

The table lists this clonotype with a few counts. The chain combines TRBV19 with TRBJ1-2, with D possibly matching TRBD1 (5 bases). Germline assignment: CDR1 LNHDA and CDR2 SQIVND (reference sequence). V was cut by 6 bases and J by 3 bases, with 14 bases left in between. This CDR3 region has 14 residues. The CDR3 DNA is TGTGCCAGTAGCGTCGGGGGTTCCCACTATGGCTACACCTTC. Encoded protein: CASSVGGSHYGYTF.